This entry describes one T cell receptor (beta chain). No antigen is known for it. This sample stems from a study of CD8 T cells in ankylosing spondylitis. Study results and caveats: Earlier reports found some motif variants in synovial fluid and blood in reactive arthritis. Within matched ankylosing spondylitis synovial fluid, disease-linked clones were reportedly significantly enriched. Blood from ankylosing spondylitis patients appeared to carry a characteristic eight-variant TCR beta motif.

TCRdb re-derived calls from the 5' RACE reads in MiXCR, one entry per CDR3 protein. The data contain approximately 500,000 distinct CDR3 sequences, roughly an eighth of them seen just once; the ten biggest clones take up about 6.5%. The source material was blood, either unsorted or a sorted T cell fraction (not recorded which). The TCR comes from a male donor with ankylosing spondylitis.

CDR3 amino acids: CASSPIGPQETQYF. The DNA for the CDR3 is TGTGCCAGCTCACCAATAGGACCTCAAGAGACCCAGTACTTC. The chain has TRBV18 and TRBJ2-5, with D uncertain. Trimming shortened V by 2 bases and J by 2 bases, and 9 bases separated the two germline ends. Germline V CDR1 and CDR2: KGHSH, LQKENI. The CDR3 runs to 14 residues.